The 32 T cell receptor beta chains in this list originate from one sample, sequenced in a study of blood T cells in healthy people across ages (dated by TCRdb to about 2015). The method behind the library was 5' RACE. Data came from an Illumina HiSeq 2500. The second PCR ran for roughly 7 to 11 cycles and used a J-beta primer mix along with a sample-barcoded 5' primer. Using fastp trimming at Q25 and MiXCR clonotype assembly, TCRdb reanalyzed the public sequencing data and kept in-frame beta chains. Entries are consolidated by CDR3 protein sequence, retaining the most common genes and DNA. The sample table lists approximately 350,000 distinct CDR3 sequences, approximately 47% of them with a count of one. Of the sample, 45% to 60% is held by the ten largest clones. The sequenced sample was blood. These receptors came from a man between 60 and 75 years old in good health.

The chain couples TRBV21-1 to TRBJ2-1; the table's TRBD1 call for D was not verified on the DNA. TRBV21-1 is a pseudogene segment. The CDR3 covers 17 residues. CDR3 coding DNA: TGTGCCAGCAGCAAAACCTGGACAGGGCTGGTTCGCAATGAGCAGTTCTTC. It specifies CASSKTWTGLVRNEQFF.

The chain recombines TRBV12-3 or TRBV12-4 with TRBJ2-5, with TRBD1 matching over 10 bases. The V segment lost 6 bases and the J segment 11 bases; nucleotides outside the gene matches: 18. This CDR3 has 16 amino acids. CDR3 DNA sequence: TGTGCCAGCAGCCGAACCGGGACAGGGGCCTACAATGAGCAGTACTTC. It yields the protein CASSRTGTGAYNEQYF.

This chain links TRBV19 with TRBJ2-5; 7 bases align to TRBD2. CDR3 length equals 14 residues. V gave up 5 bases and J gave up 5 bases; unmatched junction bases: 8. The germline CDR1 and CDR2 sequences are LNHDA and SQIVND (reference sequence). This CDR3 is CASSPRTREETQYF. The CDR3 DNA is TGTGCCAGTAGTCCTCGGACTAGAGAGGAGACCCAGTACTTC. Looking up the rest from reference TRBV19 and TRBJ2-5 gives the full variable domain: DGGITQSPKYLFRKEGQNVTLSCEQNLNHDAMYWYRQDPGQGLRLIYYSQIVNDFQKGDIAEGYSVSREKKESFPLTVTSAQKNPTAFYLCASSPRTREETQYFGPGTRLLVL.

The chain couples TRBV7-8 to TRBJ2-3, with TRBD2 matching 7 bases. Trimming took 5 bases from V and 8 from J; bases not matched to a gene: 13. In germline, CDR1 is SGHVS, CDR2 FQNEAQ. There are 15 residues in the CDR3. This chain's CDR3 is CASSLNSGLWGTQYF. CDR3 bases: TGTGCCAGCAGCCTCAATAGCGGGTTGTGGGGTACGCAGTATTTT.

V and J are TRBV20-1 and TRBJ1-6; 9 nucleotides align to TRBD1. V was clipped by 5 bases and J by 6 bases; unmatched bases: 2. The CDR3 spans 13 residues. The V gene's germline CDR1 is DFQATT and CDR2 SNEGSKA (reference sequence). CDR3 nucleotides: TGCAGTGCTCTACAGGGGGCTAATTCACCCCTCCACTTT. It is translated as CSALQGANSPLHF.

This chain uses TRBV28 with TRBJ2-7, with D perhaps given as TRBD1 or TRBD2 (6 bases each). CDR1 is MDHEN and CDR2 is SYDVKM in the germline V gene. The V gene lost 8 bases and the J gene lost 3 bases, with 20 bases spanning the gap. CDR3 length equals 15 residues. The DNA for the CDR3 is TGTGCCAGCCATTTGGGGGCGGGAAGCCTCTACGAGCAGTACTTC. Its translation: CASHLGAGSLYEQYF.

This clonotype was seen repeatedly, ten times or more. This sequence joins TRBV29-1 and TRBJ2-5; 7 bases are a match to TRBD1. V shed 6 bases, J shed 1 base, and the junction held 2 bases outside the gene matches. Germline CDR1 is SQVTM and CDR2 is ANQGSEA. The CDR3 totals 12 residues. CDR3 nucleotide sequence: TGCAGCGTGGCAGGGGGCCAAGAGACCCAGTACTTC. It encodes CSVAGGQETQYF.

The genes are TRBV28 and TRBJ2-1; 9 bases line up with TRBD2. Per germline, CDR1 MDHEN and CDR2 SYDVKM. The CDR3 loop spans 17 amino acids. V was clipped by 6 bases and J by 4 bases; unmatched bases: 13. This CDR3 reads CASRPRGSGSSYNEQFF. In nucleotides, the CDR3 is TGTGCCAGCAGACCCCGGGGTAGCGGGAGTTCGTACAATGAGCAGTTCTTC.

V gene TRBV7-9 combines with J gene TRBJ1-6; D might be TRBD1 (5 bases). CDR1 is SEHNR and CDR2 is FQNEAQ in the germline V gene (reference sequence). The CDR3 spans 14 residues. The ends were cut back, 8 bases at V and 10 bases at J, with 18 bases in the middle. The CDR3 nucleotides read TGTGCCAGCGGATCAGGGATTCTTAGGTCACCCCTCCACTTT. It yields the protein CASGSGILRSPLHF.

This clonotype was seen only a few times. The V call is TRBV29-1, the J call TRBJ2-7; 14 nucleotides align to TRBD2. The CDR3 loop spans 16 amino acids. V was pared by 5 bases and J by 2 bases, with 8 bases of the junction left unmatched. Germline V lookup: CDR1 SQVTM, CDR2 ANQGSEA. This chain's CDR3 is CSVQGLAGASTYEQYF. The CDR3 DNA reads TGCAGCGTTCAGGGACTAGCGGGAGCAAGTACCTACGAGCAGTACTTC.

The chain combines TRBV5-1 with TRBJ2-2; D assignment may be TRBD1 or TRBD2 (6 bases each). Germline loops: CDR1 SGHRS, CDR2 YFSETQ. Trimming left V 2 bases short and J 4 bases short, with 12 bases between. The CDR3 totals 15 residues. This CDR3 is CASSLGGTSTGELFF. The CDR3 DNA reads as TGCGCCAGCAGCTTAGGCGGGACAAGCACCGGGGAGCTGTTTTTT.

This clonotype was observed a handful of times. The chain carries TRBV7-2 and TRBJ2-5; D possibly corresponds to TRBD2 (5 bases). CDR3 length: 15 residues. Trimming removed 4 bases at V and 5 bases at J, with 17 bases between. In germline, CDR1 is SGHTA, CDR2 FQGNSA. The CDR3 protein is CASSSGRGTVETQYF. CDR3 sequence (DNA): TGTGCCAGCAGCTCCGGACGGGGAACCGTGGAGACCCAGTACTTC. The full variable domain, in which reference TRBV7-2 and TRBJ2-5 provide the parts outside the CDR3, is GAGVSQSPSNKVTEKGKDVELRCDPISGHTALYWYRQSLGQGLEFLIYFQGNSAPDKSGLPSDRFSAERTGGSVSTLTIQRTQQEDSAVYLCASSSGRGTVETQYFGPGTRLLVL.

The rearrangement uses TRBV6-2 or TRBV6-3 and TRBJ2-7; 9 bases align to TRBD2. Germline CDR1 MNHEY, CDR2 SVGEGT. J gave up 0 bases and V 8 bases, and 5 bases lay outside the gene matches. The CDR3 runs to 14 residues. This CDR3 is CASVTSGSSYEQYF. The CDR3 DNA is TGTGCCAGCGTGACTAGCGGAAGCTCCTACGAGCAGTACTTC.

This clonotype was detected only once. One junction end does not reproduce the germline sequence, and a read error may be involved. This chain joins TRBV28 and TRBJ1-2; 7 nucleotides agree with TRBD1. The CDR3 extends over 12 amino acids. Germline V gene lookup returns CDR1 MDHEN and CDR2 SYDVKM. The CDR3 region is CASQRTGYDYTF. DNA for the CDR3: TGTGCCAGCCAGCGGACAGGCTATGACTACACCTTC.

The chain recombines TRBV30 with TRBJ1-1; TRBD1 agrees at 7 bases. With V trimmed by 3 bases and J by 0 bases, 10 bases remained unmatched. The CDR3 loop spans 16 amino acids. The germline V gene has CDR1 GTSNPN and CDR2 SVGIG (reference sequence). The CDR3 spells CAWSPRLTGMNTEAFF. The CDR3 nucleotides are TGTGCCTGGAGCCCCCGCCTGACAGGGATGAACACTGAAGCTTTCTTT.

The chain employs TRBV19 and TRBJ1-2; 11 nucleotides line up with TRBD1. The germline V gene has CDR1 LNHDA and CDR2 SQIVND (reference sequence). This CDR3 is built from 15 residues. J was trimmed by 1 base and V by 6 bases; bases with no gene match: 4. The CDR3 is CASSPDRGHNYGYTF. The CDR3 nucleotides read TGTGCCAGTAGCCCGGACAGGGGGCATAACTATGGCTACACCTTC. Filled out from reference TRBV19 and TRBJ1-2, the complete variable domain reads DGGITQSPKYLFRKEGQNVTLSCEQNLNHDAMYWYRQDPGQGLRLIYYSQIVNDFQKGDIAEGYSVSREKKESFPLTVTSAQKNPTAFYLCASSPDRGHNYGYTFGSGTRLTVV.

This chain links TRBV20-1 with TRBJ2-3; D may be TRBD1 (5 bases). The CDR3 is 13 residues long. Looked up from germline, CDR1 is DFQATT and CDR2 is SNEGSKA (reference sequence). Trimming took off 2 bases at V and 5 bases at J, with 11 bases between the two ends. The DNA of the CDR3 is TGCAGTGCTAGAAAGCAGGGCGAAGATACGCAGTATTTT. Translating it yields CSARKQGEDTQYF.

This clonotype was seen more than once but under ten times. This chain joins TRBV20-1 and TRBJ2-7, with a tentative D call TRBD2 (5 bases). The V gene's germline CDR1 is DFQATT and CDR2 SNEGSKA (reference sequence). This CDR3 contains 15 residues. V shed 1 base and J shed 2 bases, with 15 bases lying between them. CDR3 loop: CSARVRGGTAYEQYF. In DNA, the CDR3 is TGCAGTGCTAGAGTTCGGGGTGGAACAGCCTACGAGCAGTACTTC.

The rearrangement uses TRBV10-3 and TRBJ2-7; D is undetermined. Trimming took off 6 bases at V and 3 bases at J, with 15 bases between the two ends. The CDR3 is made up of 14 amino acids. Germline V gene sequence: CDR1 ENHRY, CDR2 SYGVKD. Written as DNA, the CDR3 is TGTGCCATCAGCCCGATCGGAGCTGACTACGAGCAGTACTTC. It yields the protein CAISPIGADYEQYF.

CDR3 amino acids: CSVVPSFGNEQFF. CDR3 in DNA: TGCAGCGTTGTCCCTAGCTTTGGCAATGAGCAGTTCTTC. The J gene is TRBJ2-1, the V gene TRBV29-1, with a possible D match to TRBD2 (5 bases). Trimming removed 4 bases at V and 6 bases at J, with 13 bases between. Germline V gives CDR1 SQVTM, CDR2 ANQGSEA. CDR3 length equals 13 residues.

This clonotype has a count of ten or more. V usage is TRBV6-6 and J usage is TRBJ2-7, with 8 bases matching TRBD1. V trimming: 6 bases; J trimming: 2 bases; junction bases outside the gene matches: 9. From germline, CDR1 is MNHNY and CDR2 SVGAGI (reference sequence). The CDR3 extends over 15 amino acids. The CDR3 DNA reads TGTGCCAGCAGCCCTGCCGGGACAGGCACCTACGAGCAGTACTTC. Encoded protein: CASSPAGTGTYEQYF.

The chain combines TRBV7-2 with TRBJ2-7; TRBD1 aligns across 9 bases. V lost 4 bases and J lost 12; bases outside the gene matches: 10. CDR1 is SGHTA, CDR2 FQGNSA, per germline. The CDR3 has 13 amino acids. The CDR3 region has the DNA TGTGCCAGCAGCTCAAGGGGGGGACAGGGTGCGTACTTC. As protein: CASSSRGGQGAYF.

This clonotype was detected only a few times. The gene calls are TRBV29-1 and TRBJ2-7; no clear D gene. The DNA end lines up better with TRBJ2-5; the J call may be wrong. The CDR3 has 10 residues. Per the germline V gene, CDR1 is SQVTM and CDR2 is ANQGSEA. CDR3 coding DNA: TGCAGCGACGGTTGGGAGACCCAGTACTTC. Translated: CSDGWETQYF.

This rearrangement joins TRBV7-8 to TRBJ2-5, with D hard to call. The V end was cut by 5 bases, the J end by 5 bases, with 15 bases between. The germline V gene encodes CDR1 SGHVS and CDR2 FQNEAQ. CDR3 length: 14 amino acids. Here the CDR3 DNA reads TGTGCCAGCAGCCTTAGATTAGGTCTCGAGACCCAGTACTTC. Its protein is CASSLRLGLETQYF. Combining the CDR3 with reference TRBV7-8 and TRBJ2-5 gives the whole variable domain GAGVSQSPRYKVAKRGQDVALRCDPISGHVSLFWYQQALGQGPEFLTYFQNEAQLDKSGLPSDRFFAERPEGSVSTLKIQRTQQEDSAVYLCASSLRLGLETQYFGPGTRLLVL.

This rearrangement joins TRBV7-9 to TRBJ2-1; D is possibly TRBD1 (6 bases). This CDR3 is built from 12 residues. CDR1 and CDR2 (germline): SEHNR, FQNEAQ (reference sequence). The ends were cut back, 0 bases at V and 14 bases at J, with 11 bases in the middle. This chain's CDR3 is CASSLALGAEFF. The CDR3 nucleotides are TGTGCCAGCAGCTTAGCGCTGGGGGCTGAGTTCTTC.

This clonotype was seen more than once but under ten times. The chain links TRBV20-1 to TRBJ2-3; 7 positions match TRBD2. Looked up from germline, CDR1 is DFQATT and CDR2 is SNEGSKA (reference sequence). Trimming at V came to 5 bases and at J to 5 bases, leaving 7 bases not matched to a gene. The CDR3 is 13 amino acids. CDR3 coding DNA: TGCAGTGCTCTGCGGGAGAGCGGAGATACGCAGTATTTT. Translation gives CSALRESGDTQYF.

This clonotype came up a few times. The J gene is TRBJ2-3, the V gene TRBV7-2; D possibly corresponds to TRBD2 (5 bases). Germline-derived CDR1 and CDR2 are SGHTA and FQGNSA. CDR3 length: 13 residues. V shed 5 bases and J shed 5 bases, with 11 bases lying between them. CDR3 DNA sequence: TGTGCCAGCAGCCCGCGGGCAGGAGATACGCAGTATTTT. Translated: CASSPRAGDTQYF.

V usage is TRBV27 and J usage is TRBJ2-7; D is undetermined. CDR1 and CDR2 from the germline V gene are MNHEY and SMNVEV (reference sequence). The CDR3 is 13 residues long. V was cut by 3 bases and J by 2 bases, with 8 bases left in between. The CDR3 here is CASSFNSPYEQYF. The CDR3 region has the DNA TGTGCCAGCAGTTTTAACAGCCCCTACGAGCAGTACTTC.

This clonotype was seen a few times. J is TRBJ2-4 and V is TRBV7-2; D is perhaps TRBD2 (6 bases). The end of the DNA fits TRBJ2-7 better, so the J call may be wrong. CDR1 is SGHTA and CDR2 is FQGNSA in the germline V gene. The CDR3 is 14 amino acids. CDR3 DNA: TGTGCCAGCAGCCCCCGGCCGGGGGATTACGAGCAGTACTTC. The encoded protein is CASSPRPGDYEQYF.

The V call is TRBV9, the J call TRBJ2-3, with 10 bases aligning to TRBD2. The CDR3 has 17 residues. Trimming at V came to 4 bases and at J to 1 base, leaving 9 bases not matched to a gene. Germline V lookup: CDR1 SGDLS, CDR2 YYNGEE. As DNA, the CDR3 is TGTGCCAGCAGCCCCACCTTCGGACTAGCGGGCACAGATACGCAGTATTTT. As protein: CASSPTFGLAGTDTQYF.

This clonotype came up once. The V call is TRBV7-9, the J call TRBJ2-5; D remains ambiguous. Germline-derived CDR1 and CDR2 are SEHNR and FQNEAQ (reference sequence). CDR3 length: 12 residues. In DNA form, the CDR3 reads TGTCTCAGCGTGGATTTGGGAGAGACCCAGTACTTC. This sequence encodes CLSVDLGETQYF.

With regard to this clonotype: A much larger clone differs by one base, so this may be a read error. The rearrangement joins TRBV7-2 to TRBJ2-7, with TRBD2 matching 8 bases. The CDR3 contains 13 residues. With 2 bases clipped from V and 10 bases from J, the junction kept 7 bases outside the gene matches. Germline V gives CDR1 SGHTA, CDR2 FQGNSA. CDR3 in DNA: TGTGCCAGCAGCTTAAGGACTAGCACCGTACAGTACTTC. Amino acids: CASSLRTSTVQYF. Variable domain in full (rest from reference TRBV7-2 and TRBJ2-7): GAGVSQSPSNKVTEKGKDVELRCDPISGHTALYWYRQSLGQGLEFLIYFQGNSAPDKSGLPSDRFSAERTGGSVSTLTIQRTQQEDSAVYLCASSLRTSTVQYFGPGTRLTVT.